These T cell receptor beta chains were read from a single sample in a study of control samples from healthy donors and cancer patients. Only in-frame clones appear in the TCRdb table, and some are missing; sequencing was by immunoSEQ multiplex PCR. The top ten clones hold about 2.4% of a sample with about 150,000 clones, about 93% of them seen once. Sample: blood. Every receptor here comes from a man between 45 and 60 years old in good health. The CDR3 runs from the conserved cysteine through the conserved F or W. The D gene is left open where the match is weak. The size field is filled for only some rows; it gives once, few, many or a size class.

cdr3_aa,cdr3_nt,clone_size,j_call,v_call,d_call
CASTGSVGTDTQYF,TGTGCCAGCACCGGTTCCGTAGGCACAGATACGCAGTATTTT,NA,TRBJ2-3,TRBV6-5,NA
CASSAAGASYNEQFF,TGCGCCAGCAGCGCAGCGGGAGCCTCCTACAATGAGCAGTTCTTC,NA,TRBJ2-1,TRBV5-1,TRBD2
CSADRGAEAFF,TGCAGCGCCGACAGGGGCGCTGAAGCTTTCTTT,NA,TRBJ1-1,TRBV29-1,TRBD1
CASRIGTTTGELFF,TGTGCCAGCAGAATTGGGACTACCACCGGGGAGCTGTTTTTT,NA,TRBJ2-2,TRBV27,TRBD2
CASSLAGSGGGNEQFF,TGTGCCAGCAGCTTGGCGGGGTCAGGGGGAGGGAATGAGCAGTTCTTC,NA,TRBJ2-1,TRBV7-6,NA
CASSFQGQGVYGYTF,TGTGCCAGCAGTTTTCAGGGACAGGGGGTCTATGGCTACACCTTC,NA,TRBJ1-2,TRBV27,TRBD1
CSGRDYEQYF,TGCAGTGGGCGGGACTACGAGCAGTACTTC,few,TRBJ2-7,TRBV20-1,NA
CASSLFGTVNTEAFF,TGTGCCAGCAGCTTGTTCGGGACAGTTAACACTGAAGCTTTCTTT,NA,TRBJ1-1,TRBV11-2,TRBD1
CATSDQGRTEAFF,TGTGCCACCAGTGACCAGGGGCGCACTGAAGCTTTCTTT,NA,TRBJ1-1,TRBV24-1,NA
CASNRDRGSNEQFF,TGTGCCAGTAACCGGGACAGGGGTAGCAATGAGCAGTTCTTC,NA,TRBJ2-1,TRBV19,TRBD1
CASSSGAGTEAFF,TGCGCCAGCAGCTCGGGGGCAGGCACTGAAGCTTTCTTT,once,TRBJ1-1,TRBV5-1,NA
CASSLGLRYAGGMDTQYF,TGTGCCAGCAGCTTAGGCCTCCGGTACGCGGGGGGAATGGATACGCAGTATTTT,NA,TRBJ2-3,TRBV11-3,TRBD2
CASDAGSGKEKLFF,TGTGCCAGCGACGCTGGGTCGGGGAAGGAAAAACTGTTTTTT,NA,TRBJ1-4,TRBV28,NA
CASSVPGSSGANVLTF,TGTGCCAGCAGTGTACCGGGCAGCTCTGGGGCCAACGTCCTGACTTTC,NA,TRBJ2-6,TRBV2,NA
CASSPTGGFTGELFF,TGTGCCAGCAGCCCGACAGGGGGTTTCACCGGGGAGCTGTTTTTT,NA,TRBJ2-2,TRBV5-6,TRBD1
CASSYPGGGQPQHF,TGTGCCAGCAGTTATCCAGGGGGCGGTCAGCCCCAGCATTTT,NA,TRBJ1-5,TRBV6-6,TRBD1
CASSPGLYEQYF,TGTGCCAGCAGCCCCGGGCTGTACGAGCAGTACTTC,NA,TRBJ2-7,TRBV7-9,NA
CASSNPDRVEEKLFF,TGTGCCAGCAGTAACCCAGACAGGGTGGAAGAAAAACTGTTTTTT,NA,TRBJ1-4,TRBV6-2/TRBV6-3,TRBD1
CASSRQGYEQYF,TGTGCCAGCAGCAGACAGGGCTACGAGCAGTACTTC,NA,TRBJ2-7,TRBV28,TRBD1
CASSLGRENYGYTF,TGTGCCAGCAGTTTAGGCAGGGAAAACTATGGCTACACCTTC,NA,TRBJ1-2,TRBV28,NA
CSGDLSGLQYF,TGCAGCGGCGACCTATCGGGGTTACAGTACTTC,NA,TRBJ2-4,TRBV29-1,NA
CASSKTGAYEQYF,TGTGCCAGCAGCAAGACAGGGGCCTACGAGCAGTACTTC,NA,TRBJ2-7,TRBV12-3/TRBV12-4,TRBD1
CASSRGGRGQYF,TGTGCCAGCAGCCGAGGGGGGAGGGGGCAGTATTTT,NA,TRBJ2-3,TRBV3-1/TRBV3-2,NA
CASSYVRQGNSPLHF,TGTGCCAGCAGTTACGTTAGGCAGGGTAATTCACCCCTCCACTTT,NA,TRBJ1-6,TRBV6-5,NA
CASSLAGALGNTIYF,TGTGCCAGCAGCTTGGCGGGGGCGCTTGGAAACACCATATATTTT,NA,TRBJ1-3,TRBV5-6,NA
CSVVGGSTYEQYF,TGCAGCGTTGTAGGGGGTAGTACCTACGAGCAGTACTTC,NA,TRBJ2-7,TRBV29-1,NA
CASGPLGRGLLPLHF,TGTGCCAGCGGCCCCCTCGGACGGGGACTACTCCCCCTCCACTTT,NA,TRBJ1-6,TRBV27,NA
CASSNSREQFF,TGTGCCAGCAGCAACAGTAGGGAGCAGTTCTTC,NA,TRBJ2-1,TRBV3-1/TRBV3-2,NA
CATGMGASGANVLTF,TGTGCCACCGGGATGGGGGCTTCTGGGGCCAACGTCCTGACTTTC,NA,TRBJ2-6,TRBV28,NA
CASSLGLAKNIQYF,TGTGCCAGCAGCTTAGGACTAGCCAAAAACATTCAGTACTTC,NA,TRBJ2-4,TRBV7-2,NA
CASAWDRGPDTQYF,TGTGCTAGTGCTTGGGACAGGGGGCCAGATACGCAGTATTTT,NA,TRBJ2-3,TRBV12-5,TRBD1
CASISGTGSTEQYF,TGTGCCAGCATTTCCGGGACAGGGTCCACCGAGCAGTACTTC,NA,TRBJ2-7,TRBV6-5,TRBD1
CASSLGRGATNEKLFF,TGCGCCAGCAGCTTGGGTCGCGGGGCTACTAATGAAAAACTGTTTTTT,NA,TRBJ1-4,TRBV5-1,NA
CASSTGRADTQYF,TGTGCCAGCAGTACAGGTCGGGCAGATACGCAGTATTTT,NA,TRBJ2-3,TRBV12-3/TRBV12-4,NA
CASSYSGFGEQYF,TGTGCCAGCAGTTACTCGGGGTTTGGGGAGCAGTACTTC,NA,TRBJ2-7,TRBV6-5,NA
CASSPPRAGEQYF,TGTGCCAGCAGTCCCCCGCGGGCCGGCGAGCAGTACTTC,NA,TRBJ2-7,TRBV27,NA
CSASNSHSYEQYF,TGCAGTGCTAGTAACTCCCATTCCTACGAGCAGTACTTC,NA,TRBJ2-7,TRBV20-1,NA
CASSPQTGGNTGELFF,TGTGCCAGCAGCCCTCAGACAGGGGGCAACACCGGGGAGCTGTTTTTT,NA,TRBJ2-2,TRBV9,TRBD1
CASSPRDRSYEQYF,TGTGCCAGCAGCCCCAGGGACAGGAGTTACGAGCAGTACTTC,NA,TRBJ2-7,TRBV7-8,TRBD1
CATKTGGAGNQPQHF,TGTGCCACCAAAACAGGGGGCGCGGGGAATCAGCCCCAGCATTTT,few,TRBJ1-5,TRBV15,TRBD1
CAISASGTSGYEQYF,TGTGCCATCAGTGCGTCCGGGACTAGCGGATACGAGCAGTACTTC,NA,TRBJ2-7,TRBV10-3,TRBD2
CASSPYTSSNQPQHF,TGTGCCAGCAGTCCGTACACAAGTAGCAATCAGCCCCAGCATTTT,NA,TRBJ1-5,TRBV28,NA
CASSPAQGTEAFF,TGTGCCAGCAGCCCAGCCCAGGGCACTGAAGCTTTCTTT,NA,TRBJ1-1,TRBV7-3,NA
CASSPRAGQGTDTQYF,TGTGCCAGCAGCCCCCGGGCGGGACAGGGTACAGATACGCAGTATTTT,NA,TRBJ2-3,TRBV11-3,TRBD1
CASSIRGWGGNEQFF,TGTGCCAGCAGTATTAGGGGCTGGGGGGGGAATGAGCAGTTCTTC,NA,TRBJ2-1,TRBV11-2,TRBD2
CASTQIAKNIQYF,TGTGCCAGCACCCAGATAGCCAAAAACATTCAGTACTTC,NA,TRBJ2-4,TRBV28,NA
CSVAGGPNYGYTF,TGCAGCGTTGCCGGGGGACCCAACTATGGCTACACCTTC,NA,TRBJ1-2,TRBV29-1,NA
CASSIYRGGTREQYF,TGTGCCAGTAGTATTTACAGGGGCGGGACGAGGGAGCAGTACTTC,NA,TRBJ2-7,TRBV19,NA
CATSPGDHEQFF,TGCGCCACCAGCCCTGGAGACCATGAGCAGTTCTTC,NA,TRBJ2-1,TRBV10-2,NA
CASSLGSQPGSPLHF,TGTGCCAGCAGCTTAGGATCCCAGCCGGGCTCACCCCTCCACTTT,NA,TRBJ1-6,TRBV7-9,NA
CASKKERENNEQFF,TGTGCCAGCAAAAAGGAGCGGGAGAACAATGAGCAGTTCTTC,NA,TRBJ2-1,TRBV28,TRBD2
CASSGEGLAGTDTQYF,TGTGCCAGCAGTGGGGAAGGACTAGCGGGAACAGATACGCAGTATTTT,NA,TRBJ2-3,TRBV2,TRBD2
CASSRGGTNEKLFF,TGTGCCAGCAGTCGAGGGGGGACTAATGAAAAACTGTTTTTT,NA,TRBJ1-4,TRBV28,NA